The T cell receptor (beta chain) described here comes from a study of cytomegalovirus exposure and HLA in healthy donors. Overall study findings and caveats: According to the study, roughly 160 TCR beta chains were cytomegalovirus-associated.

The protocol was immunoSEQ multiplex PCR, while the TCRdb copy is restricted to in-frame clones and leaves out a portion. In the table there are 100,000 to 150,000 clones, 70% to 90% of which are singletons. CDR1 LNHDA and CDR2 SQIVND come from the germline V gene (reference sequence). V lost 5 bases, J lost 3 bases, and 14 bases lay in between. CDR3 length equals 14 residues. The validation cohort, a group of 120 subjects, included the donors and was separate from the roughly 670-subject first cohort. A note on this clone: Antigen unknown.

This clonotype originated in a woman between 18 and 29 years old in good health and CMV-seronegative. Sequenced sample: PBMCs. This chain joins TRBV19 and TRBJ2-7; maybe TRBD2 (6 bases). The CDR3 is CASSLGLGNYEQYF. The DNA of the CDR3 is TGTGCCAGTAGTTTGGGACTGGGAAACTACGAGCAGTACTTC.